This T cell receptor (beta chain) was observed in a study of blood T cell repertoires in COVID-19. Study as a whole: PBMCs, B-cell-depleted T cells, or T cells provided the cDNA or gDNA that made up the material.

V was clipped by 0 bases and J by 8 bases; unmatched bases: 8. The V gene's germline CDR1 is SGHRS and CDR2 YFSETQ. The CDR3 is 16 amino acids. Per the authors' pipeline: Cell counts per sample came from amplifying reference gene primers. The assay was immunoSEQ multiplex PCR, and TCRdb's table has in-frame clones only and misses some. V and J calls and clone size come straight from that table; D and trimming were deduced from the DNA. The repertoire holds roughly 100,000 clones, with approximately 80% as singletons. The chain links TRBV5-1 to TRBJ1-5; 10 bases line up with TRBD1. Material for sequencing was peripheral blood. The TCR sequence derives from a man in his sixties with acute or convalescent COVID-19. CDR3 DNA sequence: TGCGCCAGCAGCTTGGATGGGACAGGGGAGTCAAAGCCCCAGCATTTT. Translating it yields CASSLDGTGESKPQHF.